The T cell receptor beta chain under discussion was sequenced for a study of control samples from healthy donors and cancer patients. Libraries were prepared by immunoSEQ multiplex PCR; TCRdb keeps only in-frame clonotypes and omits some of them. Seen here are some 150,000 clones, roughly 95% observed once, and the top ten hold 0.85% to 1.3%. This CDR3 region has 13 residues. Trimming left V 7 bases short and J 5 bases short, with 11 bases between. CDR1 and CDR2 from the germline V gene are MDHEN and SYDVKM. Sequenced input: blood. The source of this sequence is a woman in her 30s in good health. The rearrangement links TRBV28 to TRBJ1-4; D uncertain. The DNA of the CDR3 is TGTGCCAGCACGTTACACTCCAATGAAAAACTGTTTTTT. Its protein is CASTLHSNEKLFF.